These 31 T cell receptor beta chains came from one sample sequenced in a study of blood T cell repertoires in COVID-19. TCRdb's table, derived via immunoSEQ multiplex PCR, lists solely in-frame clones and lacks some. The data hold about 100,000 clones, with roughly 92% observed a single time. The sample comprised peripheral blood. The receptors come from a man between 65 and 85 years old with acute or convalescent COVID-19.

V and J are TRBV5-1 and TRBJ1-3, with TRBD1 matching over 9 bases. CDR3 length: 16 residues. Per the germline V gene, CDR1 is SGHRS and CDR2 is YFSETQ. The V segment lost 3 bases and the J segment 1 base; nucleotides outside the gene matches: 5. In DNA, the CDR3 is TGCGCCAGCAGCTGGGGACAGGGTTGGTCTGGAAACACCATATATTTT. Its protein product is CASSWGQGWSGNTIYF.

As regards this clone: The sample carries other DNA sequences with the same CDR3. The chain recombines TRBV6-5 with TRBJ1-1; TRBD1 matches at 9 bases. The CDR3 runs to 15 residues. V shed 0 bases and J 5 bases; nucleotides not matched to a gene: 4. Germline assignment: CDR1 MNHEY and CDR2 SVGAGI. For the CDR3, the DNA is TGTGCCAGCAGTTACTCGTGGACAGGGGATACTGAAGCTTTCTTT. Its translation is CASSYSWTGDTEAFF.

The count of this clone is one. This chain connects TRBV5-1 to TRBJ1-3; TRBD1 agrees at 11 bases. The V gene end was trimmed by 4 bases and the J gene end by 3 bases; junction bases not matched to a gene: 0. This CDR3 region has 14 residues. CDR1 is SGHRS and CDR2 is YFSETQ in the germline V gene. The CDR3 reads CASSGTGGGNTIYF. CDR3 DNA sequence: TGCGCCAGCAGCGGGACAGGGGGTGGAAACACCATATATTTT.

The chain recombines TRBV29-1 with TRBJ2-7; 9 positions agree with TRBD1. Germline trimming cut 5 bases from V and 3 bases from J; bases unmatched to any gene: 8. The germline gives CDR1 SQVTM, CDR2 ANQGSEA. The CDR3 contains 14 residues. CDR3 nucleotides: TGCAGCGTTACTCCGGGACAGGGTAACTACGAGCAGTACTTC. It translates to CSVTPGQGNYEQYF.

The J gene is TRBJ2-3, the V gene TRBV5-1; the match to TRBD2 covers 11 bases. Germline CDR1 and CDR2: SGHRS and YFSETQ. V was pared by 4 bases and J by 2 bases, with 3 bases of the junction left unmatched. The CDR3 consists of 15 residues. The DNA for the CDR3 is TGCGCCAGCAGCAAACTAGCGGGAGCCACAGATACGCAGTATTTT. Encoded protein: CASSKLAGATDTQYF.

CDR3 protein: CASSFSGTGSDTQYF. The CDR3 DNA reads TGTGCCAGCAGTTTCTCCGGGACAGGTTCAGATACGCAGTATTTT. The chain joins TRBV6-6 to TRBJ2-3; TRBD1 aligns across 8 bases. Per the germline V gene, CDR1 is MNHNY and CDR2 is SVGAGI (reference sequence). The CDR3 is 15 amino acids. The V and J ends lost 4 bases and 4 bases, in that order; junction bases with no gene match: 7.

This chain uses TRBV7-9 with TRBJ1-1; tentative D call: TRBD1 (5 bases). This CDR3 contains 12 residues. CDR1 and CDR2 from the germline V gene are SEHNR and FQNEAQ (reference sequence). V was pared by 4 bases and J by 11 bases, with 14 bases between. As DNA, the CDR3 is TGTGCCAGCAGCTACGGGGGGGATAGGGCTTTCTTT. This gives the protein CASSYGGDRAFF. The full variable domain, completed using reference TRBV7-9 and TRBJ1-1, is DTGVSQNPRHKITKRGQNVTFRCDPISEHNRLYWYRQTLGQGPEFLTYFQNEAQLEKSRLLSDRFSAERPKGSFSTLEIQRTEQGDSAMYLCASSYGGDRAFFGQGTRLTVV.

This clone has a handful of counts. CDR3 DNA sequence: TGTGCCTGGAGTGTACGTCACAGGGGGATAACCAACACTGAAGCTTTCTTT. Encoded protein: CAWSVRHRGITNTEAFF. The chain recombines TRBV30 with TRBJ1-1; TRBD1 agrees at 8 bases. Germline V CDR1 and CDR2: GTSNPN, SVGIG (reference sequence). This CDR3 spans 17 amino acids. Germline trimming cut 0 bases from V and 2 bases from J; bases unmatched to any gene: 11.

This clone occurred once. V usage is TRBV7-9 and J usage is TRBJ2-2; 8 positions agree with TRBD1. With V trimmed by 2 bases and J by 4 bases, 9 bases remained unmatched. Germline V gives CDR1 SEHNR, CDR2 FQNEAQ (reference sequence). The CDR3 runs to 17 residues. CDR3 coding DNA: TGTGCCAGCAGCTTAAGGCTCAGGGGGCAAGGCACCGGGGAGCTGTTTTTT. Its translation is CASSLRLRGQGTGELFF.

This clone was seen a single time. The chain uses TRBV27 and TRBJ2-1, with 7 bases aligning to TRBD1. J lost 4 bases, V lost 5 bases, and 5 bases had no gene match. Germline-derived CDR1 and CDR2 are MNHEY and SMNVEV (reference sequence). The CDR3 loop spans 14 amino acids. The CDR3: CASSLDRLYNEQFF. The CDR3 DNA sequence: TGTGCCAGCAGTCTGGACAGGCTATACAATGAGCAGTTCTTC.

The rearrangement links TRBV11-2 to TRBJ1-1, with D hard to call. CDR1 and CDR2 from the germline V gene are SGHAT and FQNNGV. CDR3 length: 15 residues. The ends were cut back, 5 bases at V and 1 base at J, with 14 bases in the middle. The CDR3 region is CASSPPPRGNTEAFF. CDR3 sequence (DNA): TGTGCCAGCAGCCCACCCCCCCGGGGGAACACTGAAGCTTTCTTT.

The chain is built from TRBV18 and TRBJ2-7; 9 bases match TRBD1. This CDR3 region has 14 residues. Germline CDR1 reads KGHSH; CDR2 reads LQKENI. V dropped 0 bases and J dropped 5; count of bases not matched to a gene: 2. The CDR3 reads CASSPPWDRDEQYF. The CDR3, as DNA: TGTGCCAGCTCACCACCCTGGGACAGGGACGAGCAGTACTTC. The variable domain in full, with the rest retrieved from reference TRBV18 and TRBJ2-7, is NAGVMQNPRHLVRRRGQEARLRCSPMKGHSHVYWYRQLPEEGLKFMVYLQKENIIDESGMPKERFSAEFPKEGPSILRIQQVVRGDSAAYFCASSPPWDRDEQYFGPGTRLTVT.

This chain links TRBV9 with TRBJ1-3, with no clear D. Germline CDR1 is SGDLS and CDR2 is YYNGEE. The CDR3 has 14 amino acids. V lost 0 bases and J 0 bases, leaving 4 bases between the germline ends. The CDR3: CASSVDRSGNTIYF. The CDR3 nucleotides read TGTGCCAGCAGCGTAGATCGCTCTGGAAACACCATATATTTT.

This clone is classed as medium-sized. The J gene is TRBJ1-6, the V gene TRBV27, with D maybe TRBD1 (6 bases). This CDR3 has 13 residues. Germline CDR1 is MNHEY and CDR2 is SMNVEV (reference sequence). V dropped 2 bases and J dropped 7 bases, with 6 bases sitting between them. CDR3 bases: TGTGCCAGCAGTTTACAGGGGAATTCACCCCTCCACTTT. Translation: CASSLQGNSPLHF.

The V and J genes are TRBV9 and TRBJ2-6, with 11 bases that match TRBD2. Trimming removed 3 bases from V and 2 bases from J; junction bases left unmatched: 7. The CDR3 covers 18 residues. CDR1 is SGDLS and CDR2 is YYNGEE in the germline V gene. The CDR3, as DNA: TGTGCCAGCAGCGGCCGGACTAGCGGGTCTGCTGGGGCCAACGTCCTGACTTTC. This translates into CASSGRTSGSAGANVLTF.

The chain recombines TRBV9 with TRBJ1-2; 8 nucleotides match TRBD1. Germline CDR1 and CDR2: SGDLS and YYNGEE. V was pared by 2 bases and J by 6 bases, with 3 bases of the junction left unmatched. CDR3 size: 13 residues. The CDR3 DNA sequence: TGTGCCAGCAGCGTGGCAGGGGGCGATGGCTACACCTTC. Protein: CASSVAGGDGYTF.

V gene TRBV7-6 combines with J gene TRBJ1-5; D possibly corresponds to TRBD1 (6 bases). Trimming cost V 4 bases and J 3 bases, with 10 bases left between them. Germline assignment: CDR1 SGHVS and CDR2 FNYEAQ. There are 14 residues in the CDR3. The CDR3 spells CASSSDRFNQPQHF. CDR3 sequence (DNA): TGTGCCAGCAGCTCTGACAGGTTCAATCAGCCCCAGCATTTT.

The DNA of the CDR3 is TGTGCCAGCTCACCGGGACAGGTGGTCGGGGAGCTGTTTTTT. Translation gives CASSPGQVVGELFF. The chain couples TRBV18 to TRBJ2-2; 8 bases align to TRBD1. In germline, CDR1 is KGHSH, CDR2 LQKENI. Trimming removed 3 bases from V and 7 bases from J; junction bases left unmatched: 4. The CDR3 loop spans 14 amino acids.

The chain uses TRBV6-5 and TRBJ2-1; weak D call: TRBD1 (5 bases). Per the germline V gene, CDR1 is MNHEY and CDR2 is SVGAGI. The length of the CDR3 is 13 residues. Between the trimmed V and J ends, which lost 7 bases and 9 bases, there was a span of 16 bases. CDR3 region: CASKGRAGGEQFF. The CDR3 DNA follows: TGTGCCAGCAAGGGCAGGGCCGGCGGTGAGCAGTTCTTC.

The chain joins TRBV5-1 to TRBJ2-2; the D is unclear. V was pared by 4 bases and J by 3 bases, with 10 bases between. There are 14 residues in the CDR3. Germline V gene data show CDR1 as SGHRS and CDR2 as YFSETQ. CDR3 region: CASSPAIYTGELFF. Written as DNA, the CDR3 is TGCGCCAGCAGCCCTGCGATTTACACCGGGGAGCTGTTTTTT.

The chain uses TRBV24-1 and TRBJ2-5; perhaps TRBD1 as D (6 bases). V gave up 2 bases and J gave up 2 bases, with 14 bases separating them. Germline V CDR1 and CDR2: KGHDR, SFDVKD. This CDR3 spans 16 amino acids. The CDR3 sequence is CATSDSRTANQETQYF. For the CDR3, the DNA is TGTGCCACCAGTGATTCCAGGACAGCTAATCAAGAGACCCAGTACTTC.

V gene TRBV9 combines with J gene TRBJ2-3; possible D gene TRBD1, 5 bases. The CDR3 is 15 amino acids. V lost 0 bases and J 4 bases, leaving 12 bases between the germline ends. CDR1 and CDR2 from the germline V gene are SGDLS and YYNGEE. The CDR3 DNA sequence: TGTGCCAGCAGCGTAGGGGGCTCTAATCCAGATACGCAGTATTTT. As protein: CASSVGGSNPDTQYF.

This chain links TRBV6-5 with TRBJ1-6; TRBD1 matches 8 bases. This CDR3 has 15 amino acids. CDR1 is MNHEY and CDR2 is SVGAGI in the germline V gene. V shed 0 bases and J 7 bases; nucleotides not matched to a gene: 2. The CDR3 sequence is CASSYSTGANSPLHF. In DNA form, the CDR3 reads TGTGCCAGCAGTTACTCGACAGGGGCAAATTCACCCCTCCACTTT.

The gene calls are TRBV28 and TRBJ2-3; D remains ambiguous. Germline V gene lookup returns CDR1 MDHEN and CDR2 SYDVKM. This CDR3 region has 15 residues. Trimming removed 2 bases at V and 3 bases at J, with 12 bases between. The chain's CDR3 is CASSLGRFRTDTQYF. CDR3 nucleotide sequence: TGTGCCAGCAGTTTAGGCAGGTTTCGTACAGATACGCAGTATTTT.

In its sample, this clone was seen once. The chain links TRBV14 to TRBJ2-1, with TRBD2 matching 7 bases. Per germline, CDR1 SGHDN and CDR2 FVKESK. This CDR3 spans 13 amino acids. The trim removed 1 base at V and 9 bases at J, leaving 3 bases unmatched. CDR3 residues: CASSQAPSGEQFF. In DNA, the CDR3 is TGTGCCAGCAGCCAAGCTCCTAGCGGTGAGCAGTTCTTC.

The V gene is TRBV3-1 (or the pseudogene TRBV3-2), the J gene TRBJ1-5, with TRBD1 as a possible D gene (6 bases). This CDR3 comprises 13 residues. Between the trimmed V and J ends, which lost 4 bases and 4 bases, there was a span of 8 bases. CDR1 and CDR2 from the germline V gene are LGHDT and YNNKEL (reference sequence). The CDR3 nucleotides read TGTGCCAGCAGCCCCACAGGGAATCAGCCCCAGCATTTT. It encodes CASSPTGNQPQHF.

V gene TRBV20-1 combines with J gene TRBJ2-7, with 10 positions matching TRBD2. Germline V lookup: CDR1 DFQATT, CDR2 SNEGSKA (reference sequence). The J segment lost 10 bases and the V segment lost 3 bases, leaving 9 bases of the junction unmatched. The CDR3 contains 13 residues. The CDR3 sequence: CSASLGSGGPQYF. DNA for the CDR3: TGCAGTGCTAGTCTGGGTAGCGGGGGGCCACAGTACTTC.

The J gene is TRBJ2-7, the V gene TRBV10-3; 12 bases align to TRBD2. The CDR3 covers 13 residues. Trimming at V came to 8 bases and at J to 7 bases, leaving 6 bases not matched to a gene. The germline V gene encodes CDR1 ENHRY and CDR2 SYGVKD. CDR3 loop: CAILLAGGEEQYF. The DNA of the CDR3 is TGTGCCATCCTACTAGCGGGGGGAGAAGAGCAGTACTTC.

The chain couples TRBV5-1 to TRBJ1-5, with TRBD1 identical over 9 bases. V shed 0 bases and J 5 bases; nucleotides not matched to a gene: 3. The CDR3 has 15 amino acids. CDR1 SGHRS and CDR2 YFSETQ come from the germline V gene. The CDR3 protein is CASSLEGQGYQPQHF. The CDR3 DNA sequence: TGCGCCAGCAGCTTGGAGGGACAGGGTTATCAGCCCCAGCATTTT.

The chain employs TRBV4-1 and TRBJ1-1, with 9 bases identical to TRBD1. From germline, CDR1 is MGHRA and CDR2 YSYEKL. J lost 3 bases, V lost 4 bases, and 6 bases had no gene match. This CDR3 region has 15 residues. For the CDR3, the DNA is TGCGCCAGCAGCCGTACGGGGACAGGGTACACTGAAGCTTTCTTT. This codes for CASSRTGTGYTEAFF.

This chain links TRBV2 with TRBJ1-2, with 7 bases matching TRBD1. The V gene end was trimmed by 1 base and the J gene end by 4 bases; junction bases not matched to a gene: 6. The CDR3 runs to 15 residues. The germline V gene encodes CDR1 SNHLY and CDR2 FYNNEI. CDR3 nucleotide sequence: TGTGCCAGCAGTGAAGAGACAGGGTCGGGCTATGGCTACACCTTC. Protein sequence: CASSEETGSGYGYTF.